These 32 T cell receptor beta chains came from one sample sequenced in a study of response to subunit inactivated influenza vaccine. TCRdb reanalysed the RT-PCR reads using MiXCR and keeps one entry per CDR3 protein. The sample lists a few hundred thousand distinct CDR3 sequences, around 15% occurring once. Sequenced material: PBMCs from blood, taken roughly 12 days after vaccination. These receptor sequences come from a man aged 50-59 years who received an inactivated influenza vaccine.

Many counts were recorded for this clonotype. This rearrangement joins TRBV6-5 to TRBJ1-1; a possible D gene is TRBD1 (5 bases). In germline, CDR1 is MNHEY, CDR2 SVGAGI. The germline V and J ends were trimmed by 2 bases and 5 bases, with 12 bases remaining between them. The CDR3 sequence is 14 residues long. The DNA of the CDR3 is TGTGCCAGCAGTTACGGCGGGGCAGGGACTGAAGCTTTCTTT. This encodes CASSYGGAGTEAFF.

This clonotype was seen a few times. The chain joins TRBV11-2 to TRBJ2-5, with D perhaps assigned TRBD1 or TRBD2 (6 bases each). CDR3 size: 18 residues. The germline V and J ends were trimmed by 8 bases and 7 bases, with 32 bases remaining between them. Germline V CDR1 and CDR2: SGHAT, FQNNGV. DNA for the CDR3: TGTGCCAGCGCCCAAGCCCGTCCGCTTGGTGGGGGGCGGGTGACCCAGTACTTC. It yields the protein CASAQARPLGGGRVTQYF.

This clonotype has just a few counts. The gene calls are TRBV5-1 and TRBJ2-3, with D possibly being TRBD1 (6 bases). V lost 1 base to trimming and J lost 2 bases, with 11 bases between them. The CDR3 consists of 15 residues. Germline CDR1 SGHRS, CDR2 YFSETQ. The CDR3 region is CASSLIRDNTDTQYF. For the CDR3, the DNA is TGCGCCAGCAGCTTGATTCGGGACAACACAGATACGCAGTATTTT.

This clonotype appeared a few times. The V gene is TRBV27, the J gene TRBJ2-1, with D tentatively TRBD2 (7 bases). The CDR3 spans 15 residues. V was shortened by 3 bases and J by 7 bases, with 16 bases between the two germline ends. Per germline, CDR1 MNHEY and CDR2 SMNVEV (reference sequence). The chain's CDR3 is CASSFFRGARNEQFF. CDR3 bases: TGTGCCAGCAGTTTTTTTCGGGGGGCGAGGAATGAGCAGTTCTTC.

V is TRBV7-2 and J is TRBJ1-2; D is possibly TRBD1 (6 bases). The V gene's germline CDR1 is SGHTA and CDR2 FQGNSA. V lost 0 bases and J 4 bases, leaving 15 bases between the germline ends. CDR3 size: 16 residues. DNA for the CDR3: TGTGCCAGCAGCTTAGCGCTCGCAGGGGCCTCCTATGGCTACACCTTC. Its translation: CASSLALAGASYGYTF.

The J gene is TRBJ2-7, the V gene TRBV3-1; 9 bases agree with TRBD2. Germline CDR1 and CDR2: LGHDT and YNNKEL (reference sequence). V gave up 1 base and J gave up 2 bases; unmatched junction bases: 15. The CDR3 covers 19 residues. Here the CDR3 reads CASSQVFPGSGGSTYEQYF. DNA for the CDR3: TGTGCCAGCAGCCAAGTATTTCCGGGTAGCGGGGGTTCCACCTACGAGCAGTACTTC.

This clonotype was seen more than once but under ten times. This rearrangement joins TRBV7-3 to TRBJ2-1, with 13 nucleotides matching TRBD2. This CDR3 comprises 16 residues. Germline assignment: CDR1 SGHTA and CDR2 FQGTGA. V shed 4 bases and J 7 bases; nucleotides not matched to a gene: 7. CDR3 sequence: CASSSSGLAGANEQFF. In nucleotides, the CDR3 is TGTGCCAGCAGCTCATCCGGACTAGCGGGAGCAAATGAGCAGTTCTTC.

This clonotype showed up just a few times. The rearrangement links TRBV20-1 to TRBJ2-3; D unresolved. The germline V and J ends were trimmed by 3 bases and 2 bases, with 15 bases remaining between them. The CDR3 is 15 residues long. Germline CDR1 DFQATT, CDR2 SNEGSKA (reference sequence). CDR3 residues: CSASRGPPYTDTQYF. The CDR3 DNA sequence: TGCAGTGCTAGCCGAGGCCCTCCATACACAGATACGCAGTATTTT.

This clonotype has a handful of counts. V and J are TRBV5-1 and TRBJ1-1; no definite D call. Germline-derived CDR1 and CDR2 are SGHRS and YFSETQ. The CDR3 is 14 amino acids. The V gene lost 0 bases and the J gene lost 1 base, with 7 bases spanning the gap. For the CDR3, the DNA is TGCGCCAGCAGCTTGGACAGCACGAACACTGAAGCTTTCTTT. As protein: CASSLDSTNTEAFF.

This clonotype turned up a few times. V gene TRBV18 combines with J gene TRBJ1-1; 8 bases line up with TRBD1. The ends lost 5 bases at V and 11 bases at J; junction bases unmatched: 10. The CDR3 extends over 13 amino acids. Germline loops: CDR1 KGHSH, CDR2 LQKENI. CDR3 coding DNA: TGTGCCAGCTCAGAGGGGACAGGCCGGCAGGCTTTCTTT. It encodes CASSEGTGRQAFF. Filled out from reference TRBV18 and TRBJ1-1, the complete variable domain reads NAGVMQNPRHLVRRRGQEARLRCSPMKGHSHVYWYRQLPEEGLKFMVYLQKENIIDESGMPKERFSAEFPKEGPSILRIQQVVRGDSAAYFCASSEGTGRQAFFGQGTRLTVV.

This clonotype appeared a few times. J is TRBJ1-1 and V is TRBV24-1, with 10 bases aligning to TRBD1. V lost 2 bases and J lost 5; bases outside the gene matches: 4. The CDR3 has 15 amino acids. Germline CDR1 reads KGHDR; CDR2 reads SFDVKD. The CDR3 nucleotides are TGTGCCACCAGTGATTCGGGACAGGGGAGTACTGAAGCTTTCTTT. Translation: CATSDSGQGSTEAFF.

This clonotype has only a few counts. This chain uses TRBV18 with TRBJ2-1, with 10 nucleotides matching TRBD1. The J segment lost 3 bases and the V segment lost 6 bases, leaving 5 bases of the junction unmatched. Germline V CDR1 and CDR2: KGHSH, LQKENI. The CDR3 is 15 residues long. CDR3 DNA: TGTGCCAGCTCGGACCGGGACAGGGGCTACAATGAGCAGTTCTTC. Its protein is CASSDRDRGYNEQFF.

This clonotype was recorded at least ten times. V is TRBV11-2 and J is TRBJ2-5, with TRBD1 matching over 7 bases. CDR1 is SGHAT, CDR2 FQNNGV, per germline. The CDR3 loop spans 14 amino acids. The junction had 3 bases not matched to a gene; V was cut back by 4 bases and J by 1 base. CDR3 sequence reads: CASSSGQIQETQYF. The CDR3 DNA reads TGTGCCAGCAGCTCGGGACAGATCCAAGAGACCCAGTACTTC.

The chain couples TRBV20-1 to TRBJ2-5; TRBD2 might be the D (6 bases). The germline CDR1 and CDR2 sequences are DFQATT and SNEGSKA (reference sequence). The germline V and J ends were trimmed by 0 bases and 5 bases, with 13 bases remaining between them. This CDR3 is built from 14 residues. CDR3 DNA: TGCAGTGCTAGAGATCTCAGGAGGGTGGAGACCCAGTACTTC. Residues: CSARDLRRVETQYF.

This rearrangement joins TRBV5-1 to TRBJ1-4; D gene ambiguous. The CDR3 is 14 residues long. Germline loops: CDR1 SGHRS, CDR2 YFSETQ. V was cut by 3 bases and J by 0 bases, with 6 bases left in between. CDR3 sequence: CASSSDSTNEKLFF. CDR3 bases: TGCGCCAGCAGCTCGGATTCAACTAATGAAAAACTGTTTTTT.

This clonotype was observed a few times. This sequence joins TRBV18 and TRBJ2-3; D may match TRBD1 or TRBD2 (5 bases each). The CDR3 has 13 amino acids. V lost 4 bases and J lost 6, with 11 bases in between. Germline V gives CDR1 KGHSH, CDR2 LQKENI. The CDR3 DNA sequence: TGTGCCAGCTCACGCACGAGGGGTGATACGCAGTATTTT. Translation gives CASSRTRGDTQYF.

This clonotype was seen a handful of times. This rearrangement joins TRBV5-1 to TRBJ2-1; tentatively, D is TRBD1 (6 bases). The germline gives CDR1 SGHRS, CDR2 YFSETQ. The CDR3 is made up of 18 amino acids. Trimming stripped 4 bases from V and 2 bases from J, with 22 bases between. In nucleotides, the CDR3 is TGCGCCAGCAGCCCTCGGCCGGGACAAACACTTACCTACAATGAGCAGTTCTTC. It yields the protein CASSPRPGQTLTYNEQFF.

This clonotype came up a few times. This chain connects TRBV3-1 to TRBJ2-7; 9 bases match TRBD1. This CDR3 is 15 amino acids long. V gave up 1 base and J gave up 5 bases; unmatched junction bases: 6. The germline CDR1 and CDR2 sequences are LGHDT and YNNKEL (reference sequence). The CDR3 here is CASSQGGQGFDEQYF. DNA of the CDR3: TGTGCCAGCAGCCAAGGGGGACAGGGATTTGACGAGCAGTACTTC.

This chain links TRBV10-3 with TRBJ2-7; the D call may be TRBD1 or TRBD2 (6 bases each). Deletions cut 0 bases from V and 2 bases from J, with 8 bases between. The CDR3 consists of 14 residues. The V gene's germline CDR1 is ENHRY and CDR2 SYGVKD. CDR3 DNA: TGTGCCATCAGTGAGTCTGGGGGGCCCTACGAGCAGTACTTC. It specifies CAISESGGPYEQYF.

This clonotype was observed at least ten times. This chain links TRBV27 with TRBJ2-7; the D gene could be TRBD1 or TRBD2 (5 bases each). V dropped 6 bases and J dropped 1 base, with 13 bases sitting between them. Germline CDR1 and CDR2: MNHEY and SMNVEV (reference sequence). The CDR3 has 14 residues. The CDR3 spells CASRKPGRSYEQYF. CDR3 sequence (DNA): TGTGCCAGCAGAAAACCGGGACGTTCCTACGAGCAGTACTTC.

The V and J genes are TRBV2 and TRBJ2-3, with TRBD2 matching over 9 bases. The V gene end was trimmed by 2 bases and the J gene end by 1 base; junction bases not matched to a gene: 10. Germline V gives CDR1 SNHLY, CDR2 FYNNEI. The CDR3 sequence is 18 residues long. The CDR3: CASSENSGGSSGTDTQYF. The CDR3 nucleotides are TGTGCCAGCAGTGAAAACAGCGGGGGGTCCTCTGGCACAGATACGCAGTATTTT. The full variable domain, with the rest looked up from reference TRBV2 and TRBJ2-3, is EPEVTQTPSHQVTQMGQEVILRCVPISNHLYFYWYRQILGQKVEFLVSFYNNEISEKSEIFDDQFSVERPDGSNFTLKIRSTKLEDSAMYFCASSENSGGSSGTDTQYFGPGTRLTVL.

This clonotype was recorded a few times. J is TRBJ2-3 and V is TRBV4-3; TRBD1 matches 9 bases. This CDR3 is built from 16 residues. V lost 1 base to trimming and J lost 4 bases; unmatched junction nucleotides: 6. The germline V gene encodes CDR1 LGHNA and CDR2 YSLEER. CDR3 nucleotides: TGCGCCAGCAGCCAAGTAGGGACAGGGAGGGCAGATACGCAGTATTTT. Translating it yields CASSQVGTGRADTQYF.

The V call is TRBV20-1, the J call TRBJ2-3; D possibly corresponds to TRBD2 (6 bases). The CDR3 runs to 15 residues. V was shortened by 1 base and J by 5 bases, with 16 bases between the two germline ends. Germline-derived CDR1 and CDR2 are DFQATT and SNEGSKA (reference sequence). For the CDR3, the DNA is TGCAGTGCTAGAGGTCTACGGGAGATTGTAGATACGCAGTATTTT. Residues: CSARGLREIVDTQYF.

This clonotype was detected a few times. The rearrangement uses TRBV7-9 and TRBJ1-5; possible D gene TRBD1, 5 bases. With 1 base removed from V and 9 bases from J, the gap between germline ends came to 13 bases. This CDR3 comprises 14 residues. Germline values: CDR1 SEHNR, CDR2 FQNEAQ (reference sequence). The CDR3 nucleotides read TGTGCCAGCAGCTTAGGGGGGACGGCGTGGCCCCAGCATTTT. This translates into CASSLGGTAWPQHF. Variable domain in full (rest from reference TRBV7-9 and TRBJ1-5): DTGVSQNPRHKITKRGQNVTFRCDPISEHNRLYWYRQTLGQGPEFLTYFQNEAQLEKSRLLSDRFSAERPKGSFSTLEIQRTEQGDSAMYLCASSLGGTAWPQHFGDGTRLSIL.

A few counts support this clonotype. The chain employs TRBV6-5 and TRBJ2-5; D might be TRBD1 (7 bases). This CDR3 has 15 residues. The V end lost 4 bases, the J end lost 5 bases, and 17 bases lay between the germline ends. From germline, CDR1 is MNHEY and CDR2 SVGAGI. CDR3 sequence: CASSSGQWEEETQYF. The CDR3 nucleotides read TGTGCCAGCAGTTCGGGACAGTGGGAGGAGGAGACCCAGTACTTC.

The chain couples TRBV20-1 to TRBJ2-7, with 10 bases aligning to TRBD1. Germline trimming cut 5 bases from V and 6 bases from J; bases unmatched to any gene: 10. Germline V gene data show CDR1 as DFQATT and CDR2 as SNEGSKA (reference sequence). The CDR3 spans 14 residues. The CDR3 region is CSAGTGQGIGEQYF. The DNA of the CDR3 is TGCAGTGCTGGTACGGGACAGGGGATCGGCGAGCAGTACTTC.

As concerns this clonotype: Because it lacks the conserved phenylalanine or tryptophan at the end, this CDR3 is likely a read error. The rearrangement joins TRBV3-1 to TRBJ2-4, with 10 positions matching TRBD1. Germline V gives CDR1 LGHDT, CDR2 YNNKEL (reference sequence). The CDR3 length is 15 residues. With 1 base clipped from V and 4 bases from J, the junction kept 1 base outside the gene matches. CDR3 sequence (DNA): TGTGCCAGCAGCCAAGTGGGACAGGGGAAAAACATTCAGTACTAC. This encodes CASSQVGQGKNIQYY.

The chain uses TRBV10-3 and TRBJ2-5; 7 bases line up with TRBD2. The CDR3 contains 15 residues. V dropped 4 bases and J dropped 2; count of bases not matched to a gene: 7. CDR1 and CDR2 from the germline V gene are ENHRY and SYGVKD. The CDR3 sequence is CAISVWRGFQETQYF. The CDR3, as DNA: TGTGCCATCAGTGTCTGGCGGGGGTTTCAAGAGACCCAGTACTTC.

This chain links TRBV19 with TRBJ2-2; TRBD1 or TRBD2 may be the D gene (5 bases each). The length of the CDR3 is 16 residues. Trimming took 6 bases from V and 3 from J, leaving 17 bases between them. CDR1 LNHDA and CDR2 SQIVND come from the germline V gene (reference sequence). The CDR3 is CASRDGTARHTGELFF. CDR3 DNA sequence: TGTGCCAGTAGGGATGGGACGGCGAGACACACCGGGGAGCTGTTTTTT.

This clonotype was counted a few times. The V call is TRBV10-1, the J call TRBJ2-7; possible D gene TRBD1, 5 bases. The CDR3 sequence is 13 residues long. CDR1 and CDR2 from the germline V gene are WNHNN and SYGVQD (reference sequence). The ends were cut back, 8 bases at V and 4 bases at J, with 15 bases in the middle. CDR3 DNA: TGCGCCAGCCCCAGGGCCCTACCGTACGAGCAGTACTTC. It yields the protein CASPRALPYEQYF.

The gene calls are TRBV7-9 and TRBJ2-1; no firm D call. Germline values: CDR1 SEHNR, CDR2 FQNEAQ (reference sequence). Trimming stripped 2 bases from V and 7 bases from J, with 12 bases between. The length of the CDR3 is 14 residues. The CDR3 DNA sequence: TGTGCCAGCAGCTTAAGTTTAGCCTCGAATGAGCAGTTCTTC. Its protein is CASSLSLASNEQFF.

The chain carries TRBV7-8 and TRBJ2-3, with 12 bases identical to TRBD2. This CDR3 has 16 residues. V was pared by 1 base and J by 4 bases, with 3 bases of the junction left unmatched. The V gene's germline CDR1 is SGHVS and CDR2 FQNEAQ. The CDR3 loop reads CASSLGTSGMADTQYF. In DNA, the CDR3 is TGTGCCAGCAGCTTAGGGACTAGCGGGATGGCAGATACGCAGTATTTT.